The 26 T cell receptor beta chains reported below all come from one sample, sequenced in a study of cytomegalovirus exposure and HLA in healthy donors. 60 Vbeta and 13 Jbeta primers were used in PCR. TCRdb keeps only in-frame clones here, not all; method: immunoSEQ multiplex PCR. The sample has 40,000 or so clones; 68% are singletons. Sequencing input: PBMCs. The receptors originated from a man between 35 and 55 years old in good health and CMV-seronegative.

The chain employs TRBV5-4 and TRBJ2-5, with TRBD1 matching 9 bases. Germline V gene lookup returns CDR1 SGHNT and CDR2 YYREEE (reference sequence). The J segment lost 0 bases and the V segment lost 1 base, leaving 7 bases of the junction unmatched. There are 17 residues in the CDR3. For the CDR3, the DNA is TGTGCCAGCAGCTTGCGGGGGACAGGGACCCACCAAGAGACCCAGTACTTC. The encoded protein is CASSLRGTGTHQETQYF.

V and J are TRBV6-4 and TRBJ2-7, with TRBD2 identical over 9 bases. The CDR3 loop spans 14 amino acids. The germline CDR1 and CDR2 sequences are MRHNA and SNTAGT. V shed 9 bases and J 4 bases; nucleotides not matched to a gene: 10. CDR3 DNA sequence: TGTGCCAGACTTCGAGCGGGGGGCGTTTACGAGCAGTACTTC. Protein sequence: CARLRAGGVYEQYF.

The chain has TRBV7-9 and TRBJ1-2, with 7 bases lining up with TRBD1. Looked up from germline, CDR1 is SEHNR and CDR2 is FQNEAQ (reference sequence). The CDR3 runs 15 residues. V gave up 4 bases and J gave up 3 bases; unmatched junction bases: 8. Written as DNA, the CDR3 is TGTGCCAGCAGCTCCGGACAGGTTGTCGACTATGGCTACACCTTC. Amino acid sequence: CASSSGQVVDYGYTF.

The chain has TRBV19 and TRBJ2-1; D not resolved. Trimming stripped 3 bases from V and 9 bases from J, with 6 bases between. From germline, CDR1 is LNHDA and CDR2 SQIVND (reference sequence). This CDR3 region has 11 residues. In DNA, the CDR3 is TGTGCCAGTAGTATGGGCGTTGAGCAGTTCTTC. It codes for CASSMGVEQFF.

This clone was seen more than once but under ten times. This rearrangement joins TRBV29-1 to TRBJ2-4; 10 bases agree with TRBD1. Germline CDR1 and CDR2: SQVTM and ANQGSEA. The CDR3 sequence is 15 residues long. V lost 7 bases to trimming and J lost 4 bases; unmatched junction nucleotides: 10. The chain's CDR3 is CSARFGTGAKNIQYF. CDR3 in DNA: TGCAGCGCCCGCTTTGGGACAGGGGCGAAAAACATTCAGTACTTC. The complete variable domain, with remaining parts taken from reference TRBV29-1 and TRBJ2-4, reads SAVISQKPSRDICQRGTSLTIQCQVDSQVTMMFWYRQQPGQSLTLIATANQGSEATYESGFVIDKFPISRPNLTFSTLTVSNMSPEDSSIYLCSARFGTGAKNIQYFGAGTRLSVL.

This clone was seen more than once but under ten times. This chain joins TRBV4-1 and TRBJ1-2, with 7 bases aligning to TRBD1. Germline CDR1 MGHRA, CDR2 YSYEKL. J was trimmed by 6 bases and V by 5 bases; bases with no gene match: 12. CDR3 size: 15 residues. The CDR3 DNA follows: TGCGCCAGCAGCGAGGGGGCCCAGGGAACCGATGGCTACACCTTC. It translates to CASSEGAQGTDGYTF.

CDR3 region: CASSVERGLSTDTQYF. The CDR3 DNA reads TGTGCCAGCAGCGTAGAAAGGGGCTTGAGCACAGATACGCAGTATTTT. The V and J genes are TRBV9 and TRBJ2-3; tentatively, D is TRBD1 (5 bases). With 0 bases removed from V and 0 bases from J, the gap between germline ends came to 11 bases. The CDR3 contains 16 residues. The germline V gene encodes CDR1 SGDLS and CDR2 YYNGEE.

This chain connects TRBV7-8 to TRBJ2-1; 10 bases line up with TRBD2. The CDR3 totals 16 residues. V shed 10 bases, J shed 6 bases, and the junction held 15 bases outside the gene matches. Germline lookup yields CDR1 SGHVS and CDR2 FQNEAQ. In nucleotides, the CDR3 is TGTGCCATCCAGGGGGGAGCTAGCGGGGGACCCAATGAGCAGTTCTTC. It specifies CAIQGGASGGPNEQFF.

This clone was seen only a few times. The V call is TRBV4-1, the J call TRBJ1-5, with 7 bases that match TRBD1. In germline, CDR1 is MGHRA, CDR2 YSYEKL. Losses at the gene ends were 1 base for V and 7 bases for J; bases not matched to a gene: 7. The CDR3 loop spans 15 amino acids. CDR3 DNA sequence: TGCGCCAGCAGCCAAGTAGAAACAGGGGCCCAGCCCCAGCATTTT. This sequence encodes CASSQVETGAQPQHF.

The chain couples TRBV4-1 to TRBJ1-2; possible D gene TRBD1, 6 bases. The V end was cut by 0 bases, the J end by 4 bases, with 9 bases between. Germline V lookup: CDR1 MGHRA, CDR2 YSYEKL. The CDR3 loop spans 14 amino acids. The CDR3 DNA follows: TGCGCCAGCAGCCAAGAGGACAGCGCCTATGGCTACACCTTC. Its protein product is CASSQEDSAYGYTF.

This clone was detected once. The CDR3: CAISDTGGAGNEQFF. The CDR3 DNA reads as TGTGCCATCAGTGACACAGGGGGCGCGGGGAATGAGCAGTTCTTC. This rearrangement joins TRBV10-3 to TRBJ2-1; 9 bases fit TRBD1. The trim removed 3 bases at V and 7 bases at J, leaving 7 bases unmatched. The CDR3 runs 15 residues. CDR1 is ENHRY, CDR2 SYGVKD, per germline.

The CDR3 sequence is CASSVDRGGNQPQHF. CDR3 coding DNA: TGCGCCAGCAGCGTTGACAGGGGAGGGAATCAGCCCCAGCATTTT. V is TRBV4-1 and J is TRBJ1-5, with TRBD1 matching over 8 bases. The length of the CDR3 is 15 residues. CDR1 MGHRA and CDR2 YSYEKL come from the germline V gene. V shed 5 bases, J shed 4 bases, and the junction held 7 bases outside the gene matches.

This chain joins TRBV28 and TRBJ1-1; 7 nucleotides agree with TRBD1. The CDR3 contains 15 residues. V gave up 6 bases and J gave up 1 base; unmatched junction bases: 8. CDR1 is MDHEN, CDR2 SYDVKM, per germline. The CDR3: CASRPPRTGNTEAFF. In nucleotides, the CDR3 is TGTGCCAGCAGACCTCCCCGGACAGGGAACACTGAAGCTTTCTTT.

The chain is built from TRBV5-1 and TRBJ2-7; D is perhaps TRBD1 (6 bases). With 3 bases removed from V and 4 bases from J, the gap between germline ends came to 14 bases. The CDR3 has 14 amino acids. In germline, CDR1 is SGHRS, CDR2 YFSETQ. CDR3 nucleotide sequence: TGCGCCAGCAGCTCCGAGGGGGACGGTTACGAGCAGTACTTC. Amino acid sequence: CASSSEGDGYEQYF.

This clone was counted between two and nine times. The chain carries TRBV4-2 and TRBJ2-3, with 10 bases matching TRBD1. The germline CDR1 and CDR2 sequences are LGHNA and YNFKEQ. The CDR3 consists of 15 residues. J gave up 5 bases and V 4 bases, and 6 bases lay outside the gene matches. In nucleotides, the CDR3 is TGTGCCAGCAGCCTGGAGGACAGGGGGGAAGATACGCAGTATTTT. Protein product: CASSLEDRGEDTQYF.

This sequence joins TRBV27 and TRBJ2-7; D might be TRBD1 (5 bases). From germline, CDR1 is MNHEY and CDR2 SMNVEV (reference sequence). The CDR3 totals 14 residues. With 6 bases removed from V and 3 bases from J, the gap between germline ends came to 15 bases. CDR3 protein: CASRPTERNYEQYF. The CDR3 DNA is TGTGCCAGCAGGCCGACAGAGCGCAACTACGAGCAGTACTTC.

DNA of the CDR3: TGTGCCAGCAGCGTAGGGACAGTACATGAGCAGTTCTTC. Its translation is CASSVGTVHEQFF. V is TRBV9 and J is TRBJ2-1, with a possible D match to TRBD1 (6 bases). V lost 0 bases and J 8 bases, leaving 9 bases between the germline ends. The CDR3 is made up of 13 amino acids. CDR1 is SGDLS, CDR2 YYNGEE, per germline.

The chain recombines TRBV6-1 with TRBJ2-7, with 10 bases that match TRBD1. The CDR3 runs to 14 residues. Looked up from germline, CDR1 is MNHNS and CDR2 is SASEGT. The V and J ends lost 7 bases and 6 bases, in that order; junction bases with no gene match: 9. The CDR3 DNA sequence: TGTGCCAGCACCCGGGGGGACAGGGGAGGCGAGCAGTACTTC. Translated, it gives CASTRGDRGGEQYF.

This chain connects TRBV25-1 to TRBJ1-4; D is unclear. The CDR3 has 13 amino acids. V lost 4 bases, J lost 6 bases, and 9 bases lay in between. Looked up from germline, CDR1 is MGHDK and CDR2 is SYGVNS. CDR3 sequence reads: CASSVTGYEKLFF. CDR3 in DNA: TGTGCCAGCAGTGTTACCGGGTATGAAAAACTGTTTTTT. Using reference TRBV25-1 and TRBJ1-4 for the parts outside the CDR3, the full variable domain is EADIYQTPRYLVIGTGKKITLECSQTMGHDKMYWYQQDPGMELHLIHYSYGVNSTEKGDLSSESTVSRIRTEHFPLTLESARPSHTSQYLCASSVTGYEKLFFGSGTQLSVL.

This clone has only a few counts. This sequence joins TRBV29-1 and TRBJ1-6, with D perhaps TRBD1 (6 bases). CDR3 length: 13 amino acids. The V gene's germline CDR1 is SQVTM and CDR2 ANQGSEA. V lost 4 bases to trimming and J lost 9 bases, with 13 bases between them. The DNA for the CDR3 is TGCAGCGTTGCCTTACAGGGTAGTTCACCCCTCCACTTT. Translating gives CSVALQGSSPLHF.

The CDR3 nucleotides are TGTGCCAGCAGTGCTTGGTCTAGCGGAACGAATGAGCAGTTCTTC. Protein: CASSAWSSGTNEQFF. The chain couples TRBV2 to TRBJ2-1, with 7 bases matching TRBD2. In germline, CDR1 is SNHLY, CDR2 FYNNEI. This CDR3 has 15 residues. Trimming removed 4 bases from V and 7 bases from J; junction bases left unmatched: 10.

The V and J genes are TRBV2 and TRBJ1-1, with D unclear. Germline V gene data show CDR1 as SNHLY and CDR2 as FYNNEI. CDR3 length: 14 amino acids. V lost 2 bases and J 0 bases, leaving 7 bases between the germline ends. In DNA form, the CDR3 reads TGTGCCAGCAGTGAAAGAGCCATGAACACTGAAGCTTTCTTT. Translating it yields CASSERAMNTEAFF.

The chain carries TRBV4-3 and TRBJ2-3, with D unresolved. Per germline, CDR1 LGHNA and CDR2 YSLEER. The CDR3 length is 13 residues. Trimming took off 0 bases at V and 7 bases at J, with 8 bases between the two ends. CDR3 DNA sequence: TGCGCCAGCAGCCAAGAGACAAGGAATACGCAGTATTTT. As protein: CASSQETRNTQYF.

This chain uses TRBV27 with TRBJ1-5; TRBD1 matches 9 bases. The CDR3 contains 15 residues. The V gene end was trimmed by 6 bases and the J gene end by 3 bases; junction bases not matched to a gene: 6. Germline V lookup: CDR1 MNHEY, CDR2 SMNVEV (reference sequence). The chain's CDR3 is CASRKTGGINQPQHF. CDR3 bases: TGTGCCAGCAGAAAGACAGGGGGAATCAATCAGCCCCAGCATTTT.

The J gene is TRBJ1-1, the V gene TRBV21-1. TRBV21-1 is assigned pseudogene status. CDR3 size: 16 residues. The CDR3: CASSKVGGRENTEAFF. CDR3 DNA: TGTGCCAGCAGCAAAGTGGGAGGACGGGAGAACACTGAAGCTTTCTTT.

Here the CDR3 DNA reads TGTGCCTTACAGACTAAGCCGGGACAGGGGAACACTGAAGCTTTCTTT. It is translated as CALQTKPGQGNTEAFF. V and J are TRBV30 and TRBJ1-1, with 9 bases that match TRBD1. CDR3 length: 16 amino acids. Germline values: CDR1 GTSNPN, CDR2 SVGIG (reference sequence). Losses at the gene ends were 7 bases for V and 1 base for J; bases not matched to a gene: 13.